This TCR beta chain was obtained from a study of cytomegalovirus exposure and HLA in healthy donors. At the level of the study: The use of the same platform for the 95 to 150 validation repertoires and the approximately 690 first-cohort repertoires was reported by a later analysis. Study conclusions and caveats: Many donors carried some public TCRs, although rarity characterized most TCR sequences. With high specificity and sensitivity, the classifier reportedly diagnosed cytomegalovirus status. It was 164 TCR beta chains that were listed as cytomegalovirus-associated.

Produced via immunoSEQ multiplex PCR; TCRdb's table is partial and in-frame only. Here the sample spans hundreds of thousands of clones, about nine tenths being singletons. Comment on this clone: The antigen remains undetermined.

The CDR3 extends over 15 amino acids. V shed 6 bases, J shed 6 bases, and the junction held 10 bases outside the gene matches. Germline V gives CDR1 MNHEY, CDR2 SVGAGI. The receptor's source is a woman aged 25 to 39 in good health and CMV-seronegative. V usage is TRBV6-5 and J usage is TRBJ2-7; 11 nucleotides line up with TRBD1. Input material: PBMCs. As DNA, the CDR3 is TGTGCCAGCAGGAAGTCCGGGACAGGGGGTGTCGAGCAGTACTTC. Protein sequence: CASRKSGTGGVEQYF.